The clone carrying this T cell receptor (beta chain) was observed a few times. PCR was performed a second time for about 6 to 12 cycles using a sample-barcoded 5' primer and a J-beta primer mix. One entry per CDR3 protein results from TCRdb running MiXCR on the 5' RACE reads. The data hold 2 million or so distinct CDR3 sequences, with 49% observed a single time. Isolation of PBMCs gave at least 7 million cells per sample. CDR3 length: 18 residues. Looked up from germline, CDR1 is SGHTA and CDR2 is FQGTGA. V shed 1 base and J 3 bases; nucleotides not matched to a gene: 11. This entry belongs to a study of blood T cells in healthy people across ages.

Sequencing input: blood. The V gene is TRBV7-3, the J gene TRBJ2-3, with 9 positions matching TRBD2. The source of this sequence is a woman aged 40 to 50 in good health. As DNA, the CDR3 is TGTGCCAGCAGCTTAAACCCGCTTCCTAGCGGGGATACAGATACGCAGTATTTT. This codes for CASSLNPLPSGDTDTQYF.